This TCR beta chain was captured by sequencing in a study of T cells in localized non-small cell lung cancer. Whole-study findings and limits: Because researchers sequenced only one region of the tumor, heterogeneity is still possible. A higher density of T cells in blood coincided with extended overall survival. A median of approximately 60 of the top 100 tumor clones appeared in adjacent lung, which was paired and uninvolved. Uninvolved adjacent lung had the highest recorded T cell clonality, with tumor below it.

Sequenced by immunoSEQ multiplex PCR; TCRdb stores in-frame clones only, minus some. The sample lists around 1,500 clones, approximately 20% occurring once. This CDR3 is built from 14 residues. Worth noting for this clone: Its antigen is still unknown.

The source material was lung tumor tissue, sampled before any cancer treatment. This chain uses TRBV1 with TRBJ1-1; the table gives TRBD1 as D, unverified against the DNA. TRBV1 is a pseudogene locus. The receptor was isolated from a woman aged 40-75 years with stage I lung adenocarcinoma. Here the CDR3 DNA reads TGCGCCAGCAGCCTCGACAGTGGGAACACTGAAGCTTTCTTT. This sequence encodes CASSLDSGNTEAFF.